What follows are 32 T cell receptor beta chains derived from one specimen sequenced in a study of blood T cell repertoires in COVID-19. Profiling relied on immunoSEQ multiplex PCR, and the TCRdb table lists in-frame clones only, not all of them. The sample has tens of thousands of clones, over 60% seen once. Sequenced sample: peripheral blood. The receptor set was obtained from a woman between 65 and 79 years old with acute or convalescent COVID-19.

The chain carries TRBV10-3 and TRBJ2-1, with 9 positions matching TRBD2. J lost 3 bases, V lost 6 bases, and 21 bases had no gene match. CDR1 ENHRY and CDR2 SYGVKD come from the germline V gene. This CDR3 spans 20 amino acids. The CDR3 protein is CAIRDEKGVWGLAIYNEQFF. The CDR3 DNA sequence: TGTGCCATCAGGGACGAGAAGGGGGTGTGGGGACTAGCCATCTACAATGAGCAGTTCTTC.

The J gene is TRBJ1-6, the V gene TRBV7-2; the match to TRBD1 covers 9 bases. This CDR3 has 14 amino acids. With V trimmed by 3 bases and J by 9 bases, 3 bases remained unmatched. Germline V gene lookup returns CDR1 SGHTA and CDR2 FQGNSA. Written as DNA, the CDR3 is TGTGCCAGCAGCTTGGGGACAGGGTTTTCACCCCTCCACTTT. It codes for CASSLGTGFSPLHF.

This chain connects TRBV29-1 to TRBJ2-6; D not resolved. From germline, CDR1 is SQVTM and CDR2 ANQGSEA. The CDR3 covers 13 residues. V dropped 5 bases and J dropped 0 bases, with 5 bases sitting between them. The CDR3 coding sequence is TGCAGCGTTCGGGTCTCTGGGGCCAACGTCCTGACTTTC. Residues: CSVRVSGANVLTF.

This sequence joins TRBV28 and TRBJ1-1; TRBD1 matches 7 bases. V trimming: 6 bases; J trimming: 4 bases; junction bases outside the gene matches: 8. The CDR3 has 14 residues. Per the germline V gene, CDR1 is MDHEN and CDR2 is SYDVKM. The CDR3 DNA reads TGTGCCAGCAGCAAGACAGGGTTTTCCACTGAAGCTTTCTTT. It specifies CASSKTGFSTEAFF.

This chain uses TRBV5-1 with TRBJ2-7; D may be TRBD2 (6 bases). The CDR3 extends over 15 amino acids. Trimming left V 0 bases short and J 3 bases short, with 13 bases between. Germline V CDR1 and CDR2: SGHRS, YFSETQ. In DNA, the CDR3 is TGCGCCAGCAGCTTGGTATCGGGAGAAGTCTACGAGCAGTACTTC. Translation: CASSLVSGEVYEQYF.

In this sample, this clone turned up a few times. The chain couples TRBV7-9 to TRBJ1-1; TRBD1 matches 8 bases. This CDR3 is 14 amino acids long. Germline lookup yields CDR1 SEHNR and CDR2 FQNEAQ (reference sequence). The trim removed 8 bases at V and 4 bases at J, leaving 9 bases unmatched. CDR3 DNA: TGTGCCAGCCGGGCAGGGGGCGATAGCACTGAAGCTTTCTTT. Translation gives CASRAGGDSTEAFF.

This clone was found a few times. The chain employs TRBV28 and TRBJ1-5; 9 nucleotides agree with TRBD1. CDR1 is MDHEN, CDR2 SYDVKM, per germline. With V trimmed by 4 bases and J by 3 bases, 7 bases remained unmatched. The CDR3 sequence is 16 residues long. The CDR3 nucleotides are TGTGCCAGCAGTTCTCCGGGACAGGGAAACAATCAGCCCCAGCATTTT. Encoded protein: CASSSPGQGNNQPQHF.

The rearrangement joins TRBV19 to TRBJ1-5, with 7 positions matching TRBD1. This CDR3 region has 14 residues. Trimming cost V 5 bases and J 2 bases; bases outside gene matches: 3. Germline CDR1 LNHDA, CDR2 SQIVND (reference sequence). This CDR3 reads CASSAGGGNQPQHF. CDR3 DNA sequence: TGTGCCAGTAGTGCAGGGGGAGGCAATCAGCCCCAGCATTTT.

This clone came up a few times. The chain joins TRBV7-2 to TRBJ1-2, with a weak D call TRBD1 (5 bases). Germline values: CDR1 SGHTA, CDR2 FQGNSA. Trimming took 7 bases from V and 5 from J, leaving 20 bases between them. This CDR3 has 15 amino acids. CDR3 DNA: TGTGCCAGCATCCCAGGGTCTATACCCTCATATGGCTACACCTTC. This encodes CASIPGSIPSYGYTF.

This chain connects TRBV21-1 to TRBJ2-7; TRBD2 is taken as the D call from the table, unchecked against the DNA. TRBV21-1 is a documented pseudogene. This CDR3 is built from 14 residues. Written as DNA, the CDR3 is TGTGCCAGCAACAAGACTAGCGGGACCTACGAGCAGTACTTC. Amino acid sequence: CASNKTSGTYEQYF.

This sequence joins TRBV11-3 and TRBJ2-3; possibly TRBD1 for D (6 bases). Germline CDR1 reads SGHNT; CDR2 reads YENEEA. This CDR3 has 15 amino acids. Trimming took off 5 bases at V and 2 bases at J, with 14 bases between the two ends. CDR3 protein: CASSPEGVTTDTQYF. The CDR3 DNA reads TGTGCCAGCAGCCCCGAGGGGGTTACCACAGATACGCAGTATTTT.

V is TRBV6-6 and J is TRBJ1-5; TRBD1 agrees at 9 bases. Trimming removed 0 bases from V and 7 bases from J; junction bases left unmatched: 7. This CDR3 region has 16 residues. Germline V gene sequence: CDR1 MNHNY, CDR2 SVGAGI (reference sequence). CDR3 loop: CASSYSVTGGAQPQHF. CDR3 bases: TGTGCCAGCAGTTACTCGGTTACAGGGGGCGCCCAGCCCCAGCATTTT.

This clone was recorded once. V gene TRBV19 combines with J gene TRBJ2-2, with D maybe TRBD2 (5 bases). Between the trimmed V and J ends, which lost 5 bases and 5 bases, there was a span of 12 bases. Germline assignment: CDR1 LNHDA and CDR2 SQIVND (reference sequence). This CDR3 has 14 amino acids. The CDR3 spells CASSRDVWTGELFF. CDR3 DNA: TGTGCCAGTAGTCGGGATGTATGGACCGGGGAGCTGTTTTTT.

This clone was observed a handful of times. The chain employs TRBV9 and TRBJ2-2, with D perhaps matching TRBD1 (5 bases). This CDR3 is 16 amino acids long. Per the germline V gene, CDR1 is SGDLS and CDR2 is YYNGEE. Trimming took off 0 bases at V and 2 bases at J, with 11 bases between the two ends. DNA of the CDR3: TGTGCCAGCAGCGTAGAAGTCGGACAAAACACCGGGGAGCTGTTTTTT. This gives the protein CASSVEVGQNTGELFF.

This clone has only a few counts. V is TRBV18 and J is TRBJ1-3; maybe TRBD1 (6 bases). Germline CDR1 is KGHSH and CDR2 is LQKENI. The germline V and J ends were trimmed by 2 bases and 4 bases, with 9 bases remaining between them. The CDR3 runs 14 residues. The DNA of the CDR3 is TGTGCCAGCTCACCAGGGGGGGGCGGAAACACCATATATTTT. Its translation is CASSPGGGGNTIYF.

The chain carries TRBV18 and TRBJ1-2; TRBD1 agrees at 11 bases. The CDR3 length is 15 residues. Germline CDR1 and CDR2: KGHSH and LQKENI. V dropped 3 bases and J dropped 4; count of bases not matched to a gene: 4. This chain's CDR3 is CASSPGTGGAYGYTF. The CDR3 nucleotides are TGTGCCAGCTCACCCGGGACAGGGGGAGCCTATGGCTACACCTTC.

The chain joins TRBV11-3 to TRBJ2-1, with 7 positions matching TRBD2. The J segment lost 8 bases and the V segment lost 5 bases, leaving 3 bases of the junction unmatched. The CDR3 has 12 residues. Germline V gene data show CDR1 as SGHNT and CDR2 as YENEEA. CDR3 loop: CASSPSGDEQFF. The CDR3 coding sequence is TGTGCCAGCAGCCCCAGCGGGGATGAGCAGTTCTTC.

In nucleotides, the CDR3 is TGTGCCAGCAACCCACAGGGGGCGACAGGCAATGAGCAGTTCTTC. Its translation: CASNPQGATGNEQFF. The chain is built from TRBV25-1 and TRBJ2-1; the match to TRBD1 covers 9 bases. The CDR3 is made up of 15 amino acids. Germline CDR1 is MGHDK and CDR2 is SYGVNS. J was trimmed by 6 bases and V by 7 bases; bases with no gene match: 10.

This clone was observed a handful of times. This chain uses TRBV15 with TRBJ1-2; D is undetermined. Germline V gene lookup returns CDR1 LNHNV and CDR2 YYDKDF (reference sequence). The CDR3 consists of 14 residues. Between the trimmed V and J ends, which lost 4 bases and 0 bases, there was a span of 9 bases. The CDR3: CATSNRFSNYGYTF. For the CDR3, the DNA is TGTGCCACCAGCAATCGGTTCTCTAACTATGGCTACACCTTC.

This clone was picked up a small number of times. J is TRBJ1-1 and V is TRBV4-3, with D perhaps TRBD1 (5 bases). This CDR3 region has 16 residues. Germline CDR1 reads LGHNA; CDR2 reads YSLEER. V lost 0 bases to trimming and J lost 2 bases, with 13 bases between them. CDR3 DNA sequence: TGCGCCAGCAGCCAAGATCCAGCAGGGCTTAACACTGAAGCTTTCTTT. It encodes CASSQDPAGLNTEAFF.

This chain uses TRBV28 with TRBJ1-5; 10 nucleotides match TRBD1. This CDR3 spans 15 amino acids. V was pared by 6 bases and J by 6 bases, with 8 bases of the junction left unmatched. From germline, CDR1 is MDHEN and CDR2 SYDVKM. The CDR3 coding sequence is TGTGCCAGCAGCCGAGCGACAGGGGGCATTCAGCCCCAGCATTTT. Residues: CASSRATGGIQPQHF. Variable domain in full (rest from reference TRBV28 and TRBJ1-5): DVKVTQSSRYLVKRTGEKVFLECVQDMDHENMFWYRQDPGLGLRLIYFSYDVKMKEKGDIPEGYSVSREKKERFSLILESASTNQTSMYLCASSRATGGIQPQHFGDGTRLSIL.

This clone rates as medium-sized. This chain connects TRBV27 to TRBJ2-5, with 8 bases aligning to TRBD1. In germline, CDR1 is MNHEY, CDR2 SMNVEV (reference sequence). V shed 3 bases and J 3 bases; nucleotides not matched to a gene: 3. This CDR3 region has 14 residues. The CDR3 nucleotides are TGTGCCAGCAGTTTCGGACAGGGAGAAGAGACCCAGTACTTC. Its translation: CASSFGQGEETQYF.

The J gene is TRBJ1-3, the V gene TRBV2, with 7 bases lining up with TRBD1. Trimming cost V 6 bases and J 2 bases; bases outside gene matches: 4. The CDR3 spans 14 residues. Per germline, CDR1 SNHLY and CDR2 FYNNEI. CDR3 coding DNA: TGTGCCAGCAGCCTCGGGACAGCTGGAAACACCATATATTTT. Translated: CASSLGTAGNTIYF.

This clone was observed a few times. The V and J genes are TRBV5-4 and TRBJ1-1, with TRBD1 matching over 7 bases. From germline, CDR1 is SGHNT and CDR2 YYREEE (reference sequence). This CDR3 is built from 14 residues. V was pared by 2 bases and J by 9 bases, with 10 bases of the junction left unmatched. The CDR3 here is CASSFKLEGAQAFF. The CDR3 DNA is TGTGCCAGCAGCTTTAAATTGGAGGGGGCGCAAGCTTTCTTT.

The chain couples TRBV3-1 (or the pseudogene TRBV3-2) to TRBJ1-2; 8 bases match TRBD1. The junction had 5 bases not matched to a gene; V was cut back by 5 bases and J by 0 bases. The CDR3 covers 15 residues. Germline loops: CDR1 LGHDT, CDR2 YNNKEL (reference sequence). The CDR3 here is CASSKWDRPNYGYTF. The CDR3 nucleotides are TGTGCCAGCAGCAAATGGGACAGGCCTAACTATGGCTACACCTTC.

The CDR3 DNA reads as TGTGCCTGGACTCCCTTGGGCGGGACAGGGGGTACCTACGAGCAGTACTTC. It is translated as CAWTPLGGTGGTYEQYF. The chain links TRBV30 to TRBJ2-7; 11 nucleotides match TRBD1. Trimming at V came to 4 bases and at J to 2 bases, leaving 13 bases not matched to a gene. The CDR3 runs to 17 residues. Per germline, CDR1 GTSNPN and CDR2 SVGIG (reference sequence).

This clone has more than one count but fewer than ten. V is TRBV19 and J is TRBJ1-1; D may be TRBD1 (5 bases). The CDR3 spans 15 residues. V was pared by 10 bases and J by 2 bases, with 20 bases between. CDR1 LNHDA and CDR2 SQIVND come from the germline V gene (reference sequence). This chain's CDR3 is CATNIGPGGNTEAFF. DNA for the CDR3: TGTGCCACCAATATTGGGCCCGGGGGAAACACTGAAGCTTTCTTT. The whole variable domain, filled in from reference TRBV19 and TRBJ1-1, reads DGGITQSPKYLFRKEGQNVTLSCEQNLNHDAMYWYRQDPGQGLRLIYYSQIVNDFQKGDIAEGYSVSREKKESFPLTVTSAQKNPTAFYLCATNIGPGGNTEAFFGQGTRLTVV.

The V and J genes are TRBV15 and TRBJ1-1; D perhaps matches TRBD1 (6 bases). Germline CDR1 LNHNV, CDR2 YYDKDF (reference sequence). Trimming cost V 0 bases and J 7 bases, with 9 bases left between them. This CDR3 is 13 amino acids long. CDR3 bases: TGTGCCACCAGCAGAGATCACAGGGTTGAAGCTTTCTTT. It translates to CATSRDHRVEAFF.

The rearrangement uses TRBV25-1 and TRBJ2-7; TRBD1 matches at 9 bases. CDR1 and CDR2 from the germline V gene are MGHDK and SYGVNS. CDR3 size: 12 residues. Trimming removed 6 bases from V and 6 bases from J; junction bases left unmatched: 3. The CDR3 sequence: CASSGTGFEQYF. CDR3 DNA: TGTGCCAGCAGCGGGACAGGGTTCGAGCAGTACTTC.

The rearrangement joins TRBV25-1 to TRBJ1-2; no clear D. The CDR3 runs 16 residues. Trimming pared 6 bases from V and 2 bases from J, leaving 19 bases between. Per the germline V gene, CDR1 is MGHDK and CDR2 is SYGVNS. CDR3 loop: CASSGFERGSNYGYTF. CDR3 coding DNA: TGTGCCAGCAGCGGCTTCGAAAGAGGGTCGAACTATGGCTACACCTTC.

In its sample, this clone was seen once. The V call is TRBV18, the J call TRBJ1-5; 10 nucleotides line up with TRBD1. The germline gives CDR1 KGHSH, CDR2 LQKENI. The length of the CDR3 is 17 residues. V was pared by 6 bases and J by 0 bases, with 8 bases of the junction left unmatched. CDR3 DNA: TGTGCCAGCTCTCCGGGACAGGGGATTAATAGCAATCAGCCCCAGCATTTT. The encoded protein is CASSPGQGINSNQPQHF.

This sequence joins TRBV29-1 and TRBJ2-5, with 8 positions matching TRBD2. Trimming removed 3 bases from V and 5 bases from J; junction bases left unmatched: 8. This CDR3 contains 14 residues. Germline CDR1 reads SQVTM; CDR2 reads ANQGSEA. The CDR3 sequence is CSVEDGRAWETQYF. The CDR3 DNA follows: TGCAGCGTTGAGGACGGGAGGGCATGGGAGACCCAGTACTTC.